These 15 T cell receptor beta chains were all obtained from the same sample, sequenced in a study of cytomegalovirus exposure and HLA in healthy donors. It was with 60 Vbeta and 13 Jbeta primers that the PCR ran. TCRdb's table, derived via immunoSEQ multiplex PCR, lists solely in-frame clones and lacks some. The ten top clones account for over 2%, within a sample of about 140,000 clones. Input material: PBMCs. These TCRs come from a woman between 18 and 29 years old in good health and CMV-seronegative.

This sequence joins TRBV5-6 and TRBJ1-2; a weak D match, TRBD1 (5 bases). Trimming cost V 0 bases and J 7 bases, with 13 bases left between them. The CDR3 consists of 14 residues. The germline V gene has CDR1 SGHDT and CDR2 YYEEEE. The CDR3 reads CASSLDSGVSGYTF. The CDR3 DNA reads TGTGCCAGCAGCTTGGATTCGGGGGTCTCTGGCTACACCTTC.

J is TRBJ2-5 and V is TRBV5-1, with D perhaps matching TRBD2 (7 bases). CDR1 SGHRS and CDR2 YFSETQ come from the germline V gene. The CDR3 has 16 amino acids. Trimming removed 4 bases at V and 6 bases at J, with 22 bases between. The CDR3 spells CASSLRSGDYQKTQYF. CDR3 coding DNA: TGCGCCAGCAGCCTACGTTCAGGGGACTATCAAAAGACCCAGTACTTC.

The chain combines TRBV19 with TRBJ2-2; a weak D match, TRBD1 (5 bases). Germline V gene sequence: CDR1 LNHDA, CDR2 SQIVND (reference sequence). Trimming left V 6 bases short and J 3 bases short, with 8 bases between. This CDR3 contains 13 residues. In nucleotides, the CDR3 is TGTGCCAGTAGCGAGACAGACACCGGGGAGCTGTTTTTT. Translated, it gives CASSETDTGELFF.

V and J are TRBV11-2 and TRBJ1-1; maybe TRBD1 (5 bases). This CDR3 is 14 amino acids long. Germline CDR1 reads SGHAT; CDR2 reads FQNNGV. V lost 5 bases, J lost 5 bases, and 15 bases lay in between. Written as DNA, the CDR3 is TGTGCCAGCAGCGGAGGGACGGCGAAGACTGAAGCTTTCTTT. Encoded protein: CASSGGTAKTEAFF.

V usage is TRBV30 and J usage is TRBJ2-5; 7 bases line up with TRBD2. The germline V gene encodes CDR1 GTSNPN and CDR2 SVGIG (reference sequence). CDR3 length: 13 amino acids. The trim removed 3 bases at V and 2 bases at J, leaving 3 bases unmatched. This CDR3 is CAWSGDYQETQYF. The CDR3 coding sequence is TGTGCCTGGAGCGGGGACTATCAAGAGACCCAGTACTTC.

This chain links TRBV30 with TRBJ1-5; tentatively, D is TRBD1 (5 bases). There are 13 residues in the CDR3. Between the trimmed V and J ends, which lost 7 bases and 6 bases, there was a span of 16 bases. Germline V gives CDR1 GTSNPN, CDR2 SVGIG (reference sequence). The DNA for the CDR3 is TGTGCCTCCTCCCAAAGGGGCGGTCAGCCCCAGCATTTT. Translating gives CASSQRGGQPQHF.

The genes are TRBV7-5 and TRBJ1-2. TRBV7-5 is an annotated pseudogene. This CDR3 is built from 14 residues. CDR3 nucleotide sequence: TGTGTCAGAAGCTTTGAGGGATCAAACTATGGCTACACCTTC. Amino acids: CVRSFEGSNYGYTF.

The chain couples TRBV19 to TRBJ2-1; 7 positions agree with TRBD1. Germline CDR1 LNHDA, CDR2 SQIVND (reference sequence). This CDR3 has 14 amino acids. V was clipped by 7 bases and J by 7 bases; unmatched bases: 10. CDR3 region: CASKPGQRFNEQFF. The CDR3 bases are TGTGCCAGTAAACCGGGACAGCGATTTAATGAGCAGTTCTTC.

The chain's CDR3 is CASSKGRTGGTGELFF. In nucleotides, the CDR3 is TGTGCCAGTAGTAAGGGCAGGACAGGGGGAACCGGGGAGCTGTTTTTT. The chain uses TRBV19 and TRBJ2-2; 10 bases are a match to TRBD1. V shed 4 bases and J 5 bases; nucleotides not matched to a gene: 7. In germline, CDR1 is LNHDA, CDR2 SQIVND (reference sequence). This CDR3 spans 16 amino acids.

This chain uses TRBV5-1 with TRBJ2-3; D unresolved. The CDR3 runs 13 residues. Germline V gene data show CDR1 as SGHRS and CDR2 as YFSETQ. V shed 4 bases and J shed 4 bases, with 10 bases lying between them. The CDR3 here is CASSPEVPDTQYF. The CDR3 nucleotides read TGCGCCAGCAGCCCCGAGGTCCCAGATACGCAGTATTTT.

The chain links TRBV11-2 to TRBJ2-5; a weak D match, TRBD2 (6 bases). Trimming cost V 5 bases and J 2 bases, with 18 bases left between them. CDR3 size: 16 residues. Germline V gives CDR1 SGHAT, CDR2 FQNNGV. For the CDR3, the DNA is TGTGCCAGCAGCCCATGGGCGGGATGGGCACAAGAGACCCAGTACTTC. It translates to CASSPWAGWAQETQYF.

The chain is built from TRBV4-1 and TRBJ1-1; TRBD1 aligns across 8 bases. The germline V gene encodes CDR1 MGHRA and CDR2 YSYEKL. This CDR3 is 16 amino acids long. V was clipped by 4 bases and J by 2 bases; unmatched bases: 9. The CDR3 DNA reads as TGCGCCAGCAGCCCTCCGGACAGGGCGGGTAACACTGAAGCTTTCTTT. Protein: CASSPPDRAGNTEAFF.

Concerning this clone: This likely comes from a read error, as the CDR3 has no conserved phenylalanine or tryptophan at its end. This chain links TRBV5-4 with TRBJ1-4; the D gene is possibly TRBD1 (6 bases). This CDR3 has 18 residues. Trimming cost V 2 bases and J 3 bases, with 20 bases left between them. Per germline, CDR1 SGHNT and CDR2 YYREEE (reference sequence). CDR3 in amino acids: CASSLTRSGDRANEKLFL. The CDR3, as DNA: TGTGCCAGCAGCTTAACGAGATCAGGGGATAGGGCTAATGAAAAACTGTTTCTT.

This chain links TRBV4-1 with TRBJ2-5; 9 nucleotides match TRBD2. CDR1 is MGHRA, CDR2 YSYEKL, per germline. CDR3 length: 17 amino acids. Trimming at V came to 0 bases and at J to 1 base, leaving 6 bases not matched to a gene. The CDR3 region is CASSQDPAGGLQETQYF. The CDR3 region has the DNA TGCGCCAGCAGCCAAGACCCAGCGGGAGGCCTCCAAGAGACCCAGTACTTC.

The gene calls are TRBV28 and TRBJ1-2; TRBD1 is a possible D gene (5 bases). Deletions cut 4 bases from V and 4 bases from J, with 10 bases between. Germline CDR1 reads MDHEN; CDR2 reads SYDVKM. The length of the CDR3 is 13 residues. CDR3 amino acids: CASSSQGLYGYTF. CDR3 nucleotide sequence: TGTGCCAGCAGTTCCCAGGGCCTCTATGGCTACACCTTC.